This entry lists 22 T cell receptor beta chains sequenced from one sample in a study of T cell responses to AZD1222 COVID-19 vaccine. Produced via immunoSEQ multiplex PCR; TCRdb's table is partial and in-frame only. The data contain about 150,000 clones, about nine tenths of them singletons. The material sequenced was peripheral blood, taken on day 0 of AZD1222 vaccination. The receptors come from an adult in good health.

V is TRBV30 and J is TRBJ1-3, with a weak D call TRBD1 (5 bases). The V gene lost 5 bases and the J gene lost 5 bases, with 16 bases spanning the gap. The CDR3 runs to 14 residues. Looked up from germline, CDR1 is GTSNPN and CDR2 is SVGIG (reference sequence). CDR3 nucleotide sequence: TGTGCCTGGGGGGGTGGTGGCTCCAGAAACACCATATATTTT. This translates into CAWGGGGSRNTIYF.

The V call is TRBV5-6, the J call TRBJ2-2, with D perhaps TRBD2 (7 bases). V was trimmed by 5 bases and J by 4 bases, leaving 18 bases between them. Germline V CDR1 and CDR2: SGHDT, YYEEEE. This CDR3 contains 16 residues. The CDR3 region has the DNA TGTGCCAGCAGTTATGACCCACGGGGGGCCACCGGGGAGCTGTTTTTT. Translated, it gives CASSYDPRGATGELFF.

This clone was seen more than once but under ten times. The V gene is TRBV7-2, the J gene TRBJ2-2, with D perhaps matching TRBD1 or TRBD2 (6 bases each). CDR3 size: 16 residues. V was cut by 7 bases and J by 3 bases, with 18 bases left in between. From germline, CDR1 is SGHTA and CDR2 FQGNSA. CDR3 residues: CASTGGGQGYTGELFF. CDR3 nucleotide sequence: TGTGCCAGCACCGGAGGGGGGCAGGGCTACACCGGGGAGCTGTTTTTT. The full variable domain, rest sourced from reference TRBV7-2 and TRBJ2-2, is GAGVSQSPSNKVTEKGKDVELRCDPISGHTALYWYRQSLGQGLEFLIYFQGNSAPDKSGLPSDRFSAERTGGSVSTLTIQRTQQEDSAVYLCASTGGGQGYTGELFFGEGSRLTVL.

The J gene is TRBJ2-6, the V gene TRBV6-5, with a possible D match to TRBD1 (5 bases). Looked up from germline, CDR1 is MNHEY and CDR2 is SVGAGI. This CDR3 is built from 15 residues. V was shortened by 6 bases and J by 0 bases, with 9 bases between the two germline ends. The CDR3 DNA follows: TGTGCCAGCAGGTCAGGGTTCTCTGGGGCCAACGTCCTGACTTTC. Its translation is CASRSGFSGANVLTF.

Comment on this clone: Other DNA sequences within the sample encode an identical CDR3. The rearrangement uses TRBV12-3 or TRBV12-4 and TRBJ1-2; 7 bases are shared with TRBD1. The CDR3 sequence is 13 residues long. After removal of 3 bases from V and 4 bases from J, the junction contained 2 bases not matched to a gene. This CDR3 is CASSFRTGYGYTF. CDR3 DNA: TGTGCCAGCAGTTTTCGGACAGGCTATGGCTACACCTTC.

This sequence joins TRBV7-3 and TRBJ1-2; D unclear. The CDR3 runs to 15 residues. Trimming took off 8 bases at V and 4 bases at J, with 20 bases between the two ends. Germline-derived CDR1 and CDR2 are SGHTA and FQGTGA. The CDR3, as DNA: TGTGCCAGCGCCCCAGTGGGATCCCTATCCTATGGCTACACCTTC. Protein product: CASAPVGSLSYGYTF.

The chain uses TRBV5-1 and TRBJ2-7, with 7 bases matching TRBD2. CDR1 is SGHRS, CDR2 YFSETQ, per germline. J was trimmed by 2 bases and V by 3 bases; bases with no gene match: 5. This CDR3 region has 14 residues. In nucleotides, the CDR3 is TGCGCCAGCAGCTCGAGACTAGCCCCCTACGAGCAGTACTTC. It encodes CASSSRLAPYEQYF.

The rearrangement links TRBV4-1 to TRBJ2-5, with 7 bases fitting TRBD1. Per germline, CDR1 MGHRA and CDR2 YSYEKL. The J segment lost 4 bases and the V segment lost 3 bases, leaving 5 bases of the junction unmatched. This CDR3 region has 14 residues. The CDR3 loop reads CASSQPGQLETQYF. The DNA for the CDR3 is TGCGCCAGCAGCCAGCCGGGACAGCTAGAGACCCAGTACTTC.

The chain joins TRBV9 to TRBJ2-7, with 7 bases that match TRBD1. After removal of 1 base from V and 1 base from J, the junction contained 8 bases not matched to a gene. The CDR3 covers 16 residues. CDR1 is SGDLS, CDR2 YYNGEE, per germline. The chain's CDR3 is CASSVSTGTESYEQYF. For the CDR3, the DNA is TGTGCCAGCAGCGTATCAACCGGGACAGAATCCTACGAGCAGTACTTC. The entire variable domain, with the rest obtained from reference TRBV9 and TRBJ2-7, is as follows: DSGVTQTPKHLITATGQRVTLRCSPRSGDLSVYWYQQSLDQGLQFLIQYYNGEERAKGNILERFSAQQFPDLHSELNLSSLELGDSALYFCASSVSTGTESYEQYFGPGTRLTVT.

This chain's CDR3 is CASSTSQPQHF. The CDR3 DNA is TGTGCCAGCAGCACTAGTCAGCCCCAGCATTTT. The chain employs TRBV12-3 or TRBV12-4 and TRBJ1-5, with unresolved D. V lost 6 bases to trimming and J lost 6 bases, with 6 bases between them. This CDR3 is built from 11 residues.

The chain carries TRBV5-1 and TRBJ1-1; D is perhaps TRBD1 (5 bases). The V end was cut by 7 bases, the J end by 6 bases, with 7 bases between. Germline assignment: CDR1 SGHRS and CDR2 YFSETQ. The CDR3 is 10 amino acids. The CDR3 DNA reads as TGCGCCAGCGGGGGATCTGAAGCTTTCTTT. Its translation is CASGGSEAFF.

The CDR3 here is CASSSAYGYTF. CDR3 in DNA: TGTGCCAGCAGCTCTGCCTATGGCTACACCTTC. The rearrangement joins TRBV28 to TRBJ1-2, with D unresolved. Germline V gives CDR1 MDHEN, CDR2 SYDVKM. Trimming cost V 6 bases and J 4 bases, with 6 bases left between them. The CDR3 consists of 11 residues.

V is TRBV11-3 and J is TRBJ2-1; TRBD2 agrees at 9 bases. The CDR3 sequence is 15 residues long. CDR1 is SGHNT, CDR2 YENEEA, per germline. The J segment lost 12 bases and the V segment lost 5 bases, leaving 14 bases of the junction unmatched. The CDR3 sequence: CASSPGGLANFGQFF. The CDR3 DNA follows: TGTGCCAGCAGCCCGGGGGGACTAGCTAATTTCGGGCAGTTCTTC.

The rearrangement joins TRBV6-1 to TRBJ1-4; D not resolved. CDR3 length: 16 residues. The V and J ends lost 4 bases and 0 bases respectively, with 12 bases between them. The germline V gene has CDR1 MNHNS and CDR2 SASEGT. CDR3 nucleotide sequence: TGTGCCAGCAGTGGCGAGAGGGTGGCAACTAATGAAAAACTGTTTTTT. It encodes CASSGERVATNEKLFF.

The gene calls are TRBV19 and TRBJ1-1; D ambiguous. Per germline, CDR1 LNHDA and CDR2 SQIVND (reference sequence). This CDR3 is built from 14 residues. V was pared by 8 bases and J by 1 base, with 14 bases between. As DNA, the CDR3 is TGTGCCAGTTTCTCATGGGTCGGGAACACTGAAGCTTTCTTT. Its translation is CASFSWVGNTEAFF.

The V and J genes are TRBV3-1 (or the pseudogene TRBV3-2) and TRBJ2-1, with 7 bases matching TRBD2. J gave up 10 bases and V 3 bases, and 0 bases lay outside the gene matches. From germline, CDR1 is LGHDT and CDR2 YNNKEL (reference sequence). This CDR3 is built from 11 residues. In DNA, the CDR3 is TGTGCCAGCAGCCACGGGGGGGAGCAGTTCTTC. Its translation: CASSHGGEQFF.

This clone came up a few times. The chain carries TRBV6-5 and TRBJ1-5, with unresolved D. The germline V gene has CDR1 MNHEY and CDR2 SVGAGI. This CDR3 comprises 13 residues. The V end was cut by 8 bases, the J end by 1 base, with 9 bases between. CDR3 sequence reads: CASGKGSNQPQHF. The DNA for the CDR3 is TGTGCCAGCGGTAAGGGAAGCAATCAGCCCCAGCATTTT.

This chain uses TRBV28 with TRBJ1-5, with TRBD1 identical over 7 bases. Germline trimming cut 6 bases from V and 1 base from J; bases unmatched to any gene: 6. CDR1 is MDHEN and CDR2 is SYDVKM in the germline V gene. This CDR3 has 15 amino acids. In DNA, the CDR3 is TGTGCCAGCAGCCGAAGGGGGCGAAGCAATCAGCCCCAGCATTTT. Residues: CASSRRGRSNQPQHF.

This clone was detected only a few times. This chain connects TRBV12-5 to TRBJ1-6, with D possibly TRBD1 on 6 matching bases. Germline-derived CDR1 and CDR2 are LGHNT and FRNRAP. This CDR3 has 16 amino acids. V lost 8 bases and J lost 0, with 14 bases in between. The CDR3 here is CASLGGQSSYNSPLHF. DNA of the CDR3: TGTGCTAGTTTAGGGGGACAATCCTCCTATAATTCACCCCTCCACTTT.

The V call is TRBV16, the J call TRBJ2-7; 8 nucleotides line up with TRBD1. Per the germline V gene, CDR1 is KGHSY and CDR2 is FQNENV. With V trimmed by 6 bases and J by 4 bases, 8 bases remained unmatched. This CDR3 has 14 residues. The CDR3, as DNA: TGTGCCAGCAGTCCAAAGACAGGGGAATACGAGCAGTACTTC. Its protein product is CASSPKTGEYEQYF.

The gene calls are TRBV7-2 and TRBJ2-1; 11 bases align to TRBD1. Germline CDR1 and CDR2: SGHTA and FQGNSA. The CDR3 covers 16 residues. V trimming: 4 bases; J trimming: 3 bases; junction bases outside the gene matches: 5. The CDR3 sequence is CASSSPGTGGYNEQFF. For the CDR3, the DNA is TGTGCCAGCAGCTCGCCCGGGACAGGGGGCTACAATGAGCAGTTCTTC.

This chain connects TRBV3-1 (or the pseudogene TRBV3-2) to TRBJ1-5; D is unresolved. The V gene's germline CDR1 is LGHDT and CDR2 YNNKEL (reference sequence). Deletions cut 2 bases from V and 2 bases from J, with 7 bases between. CDR3 length: 14 residues. The CDR3, as DNA: TGTGCCAGCAGCCAATGGCAGGGCAATCAGCCCCAGCATTTT. The encoded protein is CASSQWQGNQPQHF.